Listed here are 18 T cell receptor beta chains from one sample, sequenced in a study of early T cells in non-severe SARS-CoV-2 infection. Via MiXCR, TCRdb re-called the 5' RACE reads, giving one row per CDR3 protein. The data show about 55,000 distinct CDR3 sequences, about 15% seen once. The source material was whole blood, sampled at baseline. All receptors derive from an adult who was a healthcare worker with PCR-confirmed SARS-CoV-2 infection or an uninfected control (not recorded which).

The chain links TRBV6-5 to TRBJ1-6; D is undetermined. The CDR3 consists of 15 residues. Germline V gives CDR1 MNHEY, CDR2 SVGAGI. Trimming took 4 bases from V and 7 from J, leaving 14 bases between them. DNA for the CDR3: TGTGCCAGCAGTTCCGTCCCACGCCCCAATTCACCCCTCCACTTT. Translated, it gives CASSSVPRPNSPLHF.

This clonotype was recorded many times. The V and J genes are TRBV5-1 and TRBJ2-7, with a weak D call TRBD1 (5 bases). From germline, CDR1 is SGHRS and CDR2 YFSETQ. The ends were cut back, 4 bases at V and 3 bases at J, with 17 bases in the middle. The CDR3 has 15 amino acids. Written as DNA, the CDR3 is TGCGCCAGCAGCCCAGTTGGGGCGCCTTACTACGAGCAGTACTTC. It yields the protein CASSPVGAPYYEQYF.

There are a few counts of this clonotype. The chain recombines TRBV27 with TRBJ2-7, with TRBD1 as a possible D gene (6 bases). V dropped 6 bases and J dropped 6 bases, with 12 bases sitting between them. The CDR3 contains 12 residues. CDR1 and CDR2 from the germline V gene are MNHEY and SMNVEV (reference sequence). The CDR3 region is CASRAQGFEQYF. CDR3 nucleotide sequence: TGTGCCAGCAGGGCGCAGGGGTTCGAGCAGTACTTC.

CDR3 coding DNA: TGTGCCAGCAGCTTAGGGGGACACCGACAAGAGACCCAGTACTTC. Translated, it gives CASSLGGHRQETQYF. The rearrangement links TRBV11-2 to TRBJ2-5, with a possible D match to TRBD1 (6 bases). Germline loops: CDR1 SGHAT, CDR2 FQNNGV. Trimming took 1 base from V and 2 from J, leaving 11 bases between them. The CDR3 spans 15 residues.

The rearrangement uses TRBV4-2 and TRBJ1-4; D is undetermined. Trimming cost V 4 bases and J 0 bases, with 6 bases left between them. This CDR3 region has 14 residues. Per germline, CDR1 LGHNA and CDR2 YNFKEQ. CDR3 residues: CASSLQPTNEKLFF. The CDR3 DNA is TGTGCCAGCAGCCTACAGCCAACTAATGAAAAACTGTTTTTT.

This clonotype was seen only a few times. The chain uses TRBV10-3 and TRBJ2-3; TRBD2 matches 11 bases. The CDR3 has 19 amino acids. The V and J ends lost 6 bases and 2 bases, in that order; junction bases with no gene match: 16. Germline CDR1 and CDR2: ENHRY and SYGVKD. The CDR3 DNA reads TGTGCCATCAGCGGTTCCGGGACTAGCGGCACCCACAACACAGATACGCAGTATTTT. It encodes CAISGSGTSGTHNTDTQYF.

This clonotype was observed a handful of times. The chain has TRBV3-1 and TRBJ2-5; D may be TRBD2 (5 bases). Germline loops: CDR1 LGHDT, CDR2 YNNKEL (reference sequence). This CDR3 contains 14 residues. Trimming took off 4 bases at V and 2 bases at J, with 11 bases between the two ends. CDR3 DNA sequence: TGTGCCAGCAGCCTTCAGGACTGGCAAGAGACCCAGTACTTC. Translation gives CASSLQDWQETQYF.

This rearrangement joins TRBV10-3 to TRBJ2-5, with 10 bases that match TRBD2. The V gene end was trimmed by 6 bases and the J gene end by 5 bases; junction bases not matched to a gene: 3. Germline V lookup: CDR1 ENHRY, CDR2 SYGVKD. The CDR3 is 13 residues long. This CDR3 reads CAIRGTSVETQYF. CDR3 in DNA: TGTGCCATCAGGGGGACTAGCGTCGAGACCCAGTACTTC.

This clonotype was counted between two and nine times. The chain links TRBV3-1 to TRBJ1-1; D gene uncertain. CDR3 length equals 12 residues. V lost 3 bases, J lost 3 bases, and 5 bases lay in between. Germline CDR1 is LGHDT and CDR2 is YNNKEL (reference sequence). CDR3 protein: CASSQADTEAFF. As DNA, the CDR3 is TGTGCCAGCAGCCAGGCGGACACTGAAGCTTTCTTT.

This clonotype was counted a few times. This sequence joins TRBV2 and TRBJ2-3; 10 bases match TRBD2. After removal of 5 bases from V and 7 bases from J, the junction contained 0 bases not matched to a gene. CDR1 SNHLY and CDR2 FYNNEI come from the germline V gene. The CDR3 has 12 residues. CDR3 residues: CASSTSGNTQYF. The CDR3 DNA sequence: TGTGCCAGCAGTACTAGCGGGAATACGCAGTATTTT.

The rearrangement joins TRBV6-4 to TRBJ2-1; TRBD1 is a possible D gene (5 bases). Trimming stripped 2 bases from V and 4 bases from J, with 6 bases between. The CDR3 is made up of 13 amino acids. Germline CDR1 and CDR2: MRHNA and SNTAGT. The CDR3 DNA sequence: TGTGCCAGCAGTGACAGGGGATACAATGAGCAGTTCTTC. Translating it yields CASSDRGYNEQFF.

This clonotype was picked up many times. The CDR3 loop is CASSHSGTYYEQYF. In DNA, the CDR3 is TGTGCCAGCAGCCATTCGGGGACTTACTACGAGCAGTACTTC. The chain is built from TRBV14 and TRBJ2-7; weak D call: TRBD2 (6 bases). The CDR3 runs 14 residues. Germline-derived CDR1 and CDR2 are SGHDN and FVKESK. V lost 3 bases and J 3 bases, leaving 12 bases between the germline ends.

In this sample, this clonotype turned up a few times. The chain joins TRBV20-1 to TRBJ2-3; 9 nucleotides agree with TRBD2. The CDR3 is 16 amino acids. The germline gives CDR1 DFQATT, CDR2 SNEGSKA (reference sequence). V lost 3 bases to trimming and J lost 0 bases; unmatched junction nucleotides: 7. The CDR3 sequence is CSARPASGASTDTQYF. CDR3 in DNA: TGCAGTGCTAGGCCGGCTAGCGGGGCGAGCACAGATACGCAGTATTTT.

This clonotype appeared many times. This sequence joins TRBV12-3 or TRBV12-4 and TRBJ2-5; no clear D. The CDR3 length is 12 residues. V was shortened by 5 bases and J by 3 bases, with 7 bases between the two germline ends. The CDR3 nucleotides read TGTGCCAGCAGTCCCAGTGAAGAGACCCAGTACTTC. This sequence encodes CASSPSEETQYF.

The CDR3 protein is CASSEGARGSSPLHF. The CDR3 DNA reads TGTGCCAGCAGTGAAGGGGCCAGGGGATCTTCACCCCTCCACTTT. This rearrangement joins TRBV2 to TRBJ1-6, with D maybe TRBD1 (6 bases). This CDR3 is built from 15 residues. Germline CDR1 and CDR2: SNHLY and FYNNEI. Trimming took off 1 base at V and 9 bases at J, with 13 bases between the two ends.

This clonotype was detected only a few times. This chain links TRBV10-3 with TRBJ1-6; D is unresolved. The CDR3 extends over 13 amino acids. Trimming removed 4 bases at V and 11 bases at J, with 12 bases between. Germline lookup yields CDR1 ENHRY and CDR2 SYGVKD. CDR3 in amino acids: CAISGEEVAPLHF. DNA of the CDR3: TGTGCCATCAGTGGGGAGGAGGTTGCACCCCTCCACTTT.

The CDR3 spells CASSQEEQVSYEQYF. DNA for the CDR3: TGCGCCAGCAGCCAAGAAGAGCAGGTCTCCTACGAGCAGTACTTC. The chain combines TRBV4-1 with TRBJ2-7; the D is unclear. The germline V gene has CDR1 MGHRA and CDR2 YSYEKL. CDR3 size: 15 residues. The V end lost 0 bases, the J end lost 0 bases, and 9 bases lay between the germline ends.

Here the CDR3 reads CASNQFVGLHGYTF. CDR3 nucleotides: TGTGCCAGCAACCAGTTTGTCGGGTTGCATGGCTACACCTTC. The rearrangement joins TRBV6-2 or TRBV6-3 to TRBJ1-2; D unclear. Trimming removed 7 bases from V and 6 bases from J, with 18 bases in between. Germline V gene data show CDR1 as MNHEY and CDR2 as SVGEGT. This CDR3 spans 14 amino acids.